A single TCR beta chain is shown here with its context. The study profiled TCR beta VDJ and CDR3 using genomic DNA as template. TCRdb ran MiXCR on the reads and lists one entry per CDR3 protein. This table holds 250,000 to 350,000 distinct CDR3 sequences, under 60% found once. The sample is drawn from a study of CD8+CD57+ T cells in acquired aplastic anemia. Patients picked for sequencing had shown CD8+CD57+ cell expansion detected by flow cytometry. Patients had received no therapy at the time of blood sampling. CDR3 length: 15 residues. Between the trimmed V and J ends, which lost 3 bases and 0 bases, there was a span of 9 bases.

The sequenced material came from sorted CD4+, CD8+, or CD8+CD57+ T cells (not recorded which) from PBMCs. This chain uses TRBV12-3 or TRBV12-4 with TRBJ1-5, with D hard to call. This TCR derives from a human donor with aplastic anemia. CDR3 DNA: TGTGCCAGCAGTTTTGGAGGGTATAGCAATCAGCCCCAGCATTTT. This gives the protein CASSFGGYSNQPQHF.